A selection of T cell receptor beta chains follows, all from one sample in a study of blood T cell repertoires in COVID-19. The method was immunoSEQ multiplex PCR; TCRdb's version includes in-frame clones alone and lacks a portion of them. The profile shows roughly 290,000 clones, around 87% of them singletons. The sample consisted of peripheral blood. Receptors were obtained from a woman aged 25 to 39 who had recovered from COVID-19. The CDR3 runs from the conserved cysteine through the conserved F or W. A D gene is named only where the DNA matches it firmly. Rows give clone size only sometimes, using once, few, many, or a class for an expanded clone.

v_gene,abundance,j_gene,d_gene,CDR3aa,CDR3nt
TRBV7-3,NA,TRBJ2-1,NA,CASSLAIGGWEQFF,TGTGCCAGCAGCTTAGCGATTGGAGGGTGGGAGCAGTTCTTC
TRBV7-6,NA,TRBJ2-1,NA,CASSLAEEREQFF,TGTGCCAGCAGCTTAGCGGAGGAGAGGGAGCAGTTCTTC
TRBV2,NA,TRBJ2-7,NA,CASSEATGYEQYF,TGTGCCAGCAGTGAAGCGACGGGATACGAGCAGTACTTC
TRBV18,few,TRBJ2-3,NA,CASSPPVPADTQYF,TGTGCCAGCTCACCCCCGGTGCCGGCAGATACGCAGTATTTT
TRBV20-1,NA,TRBJ2-1,NA,CSASPRGGYFNEQFF,TGCAGTGCTAGTCCCCGCGGGGGCTATTTCAATGAGCAGTTCTTC
TRBV7-2,NA,TRBJ1-2,NA,CASSFSAGGYTF,TGTGCCAGCAGCTTTTCCGCCGGGGGCTACACCTTC
TRBV2,few,TRBJ2-5,NA,CASSPSFRQETQYF,TGTGCCAGCAGTCCGTCCTTCCGTCAGGAGACCCAGTACTTC
TRBV4-2,NA,TRBJ1-6,NA,CASSQDYFGDSDNSPLHF,TGTGCCAGCAGCCAAGATTATTTCGGTGACAGCGATAATTCACCCCTCCACTTT
TRBV5-6,NA,TRBJ2-3,TRBD1,CASSLAVWDSLVYF,TGTGCCAGCAGCTTGGCGGTCTGGGACAGCTTGGTGTATTTT
TRBV25-1,NA,TRBJ1-1,NA,CASRSMNTEAFF,TGTGCCAGCAGATCCATGAACACTGAAGCTTTCTTT
TRBV27,NA,TRBJ2-7,TRBD2,CASSYDGGSSYEQYF,TGTGCCAGCAGTTATGACGGCGGGAGCTCCTACGAGCAGTACTTC
TRBV4-1,NA,TRBJ1-1,NA,CASSQEGQPGAEAFF,TGCGCCAGCAGCCAAGAGGGACAACCTGGGGCTGAAGCTTTCTTT
TRBV18,once,TRBJ2-2,NA,CASSPVTRNTGELFF,TGTGCCAGCTCACCAGTGACTAGGAACACCGGGGAGCTGTTTTTT
TRBV18,NA,TRBJ1-2,NA,CASSPPGGYGYTF,TGTGCCAGCTCACCCCCGGGGGGCTATGGCTACACCTTC
TRBV18,NA,TRBJ2-1,NA,CASSPLPEGDHEQFF,TGTGCCAGCTCACCACTGCCCGAGGGGGACCATGAGCAGTTCTTC
TRBV14,NA,TRBJ1-1,NA,CASSVLGSTEAFF,TGTGCCAGCAGTGTTCTCGGGAGCACTGAAGCTTTCTTT
TRBV9,NA,TRBJ1-1,NA,CASSLRDINTEAFF,TGTGCCAGCAGCCTCCGGGACATAAATACTGAAGCTTTCTTT
TRBV10-3,few,TRBJ1-2,NA,CAISERREFYGYTF,TGTGCCATCAGTGAACGCCGGGAATTCTATGGCTACACCTTC
TRBV6-5,NA,TRBJ1-5,NA,CATLEFYSNQPQHF,TGTGCCACCTTGGAGTTTTATAGCAATCAGCCCCAGCATTTT
TRBV5-1,NA,TRBJ1-1,NA,CASRYEPGGNTEAFF,TGCGCCAGCAGATATGAACCGGGAGGGAACACTGAAGCTTTCTTT
TRBV4-1,NA,TRBJ2-5,TRBD2,CASSQDIASGSPPQETQYF,TGCGCCAGCAGCCAAGATATCGCTAGCGGGAGCCCCCCCCAAGAGACCCAGTACTTC
TRBV7-2,NA,TRBJ1-1,NA,CASSRGHGRNTEAFF,TGTGCCAGCAGCAGGGGACACGGACGCAACACTGAAGCTTTCTTT
TRBV10-3,NA,TRBJ2-1,TRBD1,CAIRGTGRNNEQFF,TGTGCCATCAGGGGGACAGGGAGGAACAATGAGCAGTTCTTC
TRBV5-1,NA,TRBJ1-4,TRBD1,CASSGTGANEKLFF,TGCGCCAGCAGCGGAACAGGGGCGAATGAAAAACTGTTTTTT
TRBV10-3,NA,TRBJ2-2,TRBD2,CAISDFPASGRTNTGELFF,TGTGCCATCAGTGATTTCCCGGCTAGCGGGAGGACAAACACCGGGGAGCTGTTTTTT
TRBV29-1,NA,TRBJ1-2,NA,CSTTREGTYGYTF,TGCAGCACGACTCGGGAGGGAACCTATGGCTACACCTTC
TRBV19,NA,TRBJ1-1,NA,CASSISTLGAFF,TGTGCCAGTAGTATTTCGACCCTCGGGGCTTTCTTT
TRBV2,many,TRBJ1-2,NA,CASSDRRREGYTF,TGTGCCAGCAGTGATAGGCGCCGGGAGGGCTACACCTTC
TRBV29-1,once,TRBJ2-2,NA,CSVEGEMGELFF,TGCAGCGTCGAGGGAGAAATGGGGGAGCTGTTTTTT
TRBV6-2/TRBV6-3,NA,TRBJ1-1,NA,CASSPDRPMNTEAFF,TGTGCCAGCAGTCCAGACAGGCCCATGAACACTGAAGCTTTCTTT
TRBV10-3,NA,TRBJ2-7,NA,CAITDQGYEQYF,TGTGCCATCACGGACCAGGGCTACGAGCAGTACTTC
TRBV6-1,once,TRBJ1-6,NA,CASSEAQVHNSPLHF,TGTGCCAGCAGTGAAGCGCAGGTTCATAATTCACCCCTCCACTTT